These 14 T cell receptor beta chains originate from one sample sequenced in a study of blood T cell repertoires in COVID-19. The data were produced by immunoSEQ multiplex PCR, yet TCRdb's version contains in-frame clones alone and is incomplete. The data show roughly 100,000 clones, roughly three quarters seen once. What was sequenced was peripheral blood. These receptors all stem from a woman aged 80 or older with acute or convalescent COVID-19.

The V call is TRBV24-1, the J call TRBJ1-2; D is possibly TRBD1 (6 bases). This CDR3 spans 18 amino acids. V was trimmed by 3 bases and J by 1 base, leaving 20 bases between them. Germline loops: CDR1 KGHDR, CDR2 SFDVKD. The CDR3 protein is CATSDLSGHRRGNYGYTF. The CDR3 DNA is TGTGCCACCAGTGATCTATCGGGACACCGGAGAGGTAACTATGGCTACACCTTC.

The V and J genes are TRBV7-2 and TRBJ1-5; 11 bases line up with TRBD1. The CDR3 sequence is 15 residues long. The germline CDR1 and CDR2 sequences are SGHTA and FQGNSA. J lost 7 bases, V lost 4 bases, and 6 bases had no gene match. CDR3 loop: CASSSGQGAWQPQHF. For the CDR3, the DNA is TGTGCCAGCAGCTCCGGACAGGGGGCATGGCAGCCCCAGCATTTT.

The chain has TRBV5-1 and TRBJ2-2; a weak D match, TRBD1 (6 bases). V lost 4 bases and J 5 bases, leaving 15 bases between the germline ends. Germline CDR1 is SGHRS and CDR2 is YFSETQ. This CDR3 is built from 15 residues. This chain's CDR3 is CASSPGTTITGELFF. The CDR3 bases are TGCGCCAGCAGCCCCGGGACAACGATTACCGGGGAGCTGTTTTTT. Based on the CDR3 plus reference TRBV5-1 and TRBJ2-2, the full variable domain is KAGVTQTPRYLIKTRGQQVTLSCSPISGHRSVSWYQQTPGQGLQFLFEYFSETQRNKGNFPGRFSGRQFSNSRSEMNVSTLELGDSALYLCASSPGTTITGELFFGEGSRLTVL.

The CDR3 nucleotides read TGTGCCATCAGGGAGGGACTATCTTCCTACAATGAGCAGTTCTTC. This gives the protein CAIREGLSSYNEQFF. The chain combines TRBV10-3 with TRBJ2-1, with 7 bases identical to TRBD2. This CDR3 is 15 amino acids long. V was clipped by 6 bases and J by 1 base; unmatched bases: 6. Germline V lookup: CDR1 ENHRY, CDR2 SYGVKD.

The chain links TRBV4-2 to TRBJ1-6; possibly TRBD1 for D (5 bases). Germline V gene sequence: CDR1 LGHNA, CDR2 YNFKEQ. This CDR3 is built from 16 residues. Deletions cut 0 bases from V and 6 bases from J, with 12 bases between. The CDR3 sequence is CASSQDPGVTNSPLHF. The CDR3, as DNA: TGTGCCAGCAGCCAAGATCCGGGGGTTACTAATTCACCCCTCCACTTT.

V usage is TRBV6-5 and J usage is TRBJ1-4; TRBD1 aligns across 10 bases. Trimming cost V 6 bases and J 8 bases; bases outside gene matches: 9. This CDR3 has 15 amino acids. CDR1 is MNHEY, CDR2 SVGAGI, per germline. The CDR3 spells CASSRTGTGEEKLFF. CDR3 nucleotide sequence: TGTGCCAGCAGCAGAACCGGGACAGGGGAGGAAAAACTGTTTTTT.

V is TRBV30 and J is TRBJ2-5, with D possibly being TRBD2 (6 bases). V was shortened by 6 bases and J by 2 bases, with 16 bases between the two germline ends. CDR1 and CDR2 (germline): GTSNPN, SVGIG (reference sequence). The CDR3 consists of 14 residues. DNA of the CDR3: TGTGCCTGTTCTACGGGACTCATACAAGAGACCCAGTACTTC. Translating gives CACSTGLIQETQYF.

This chain's CDR3 is CAATGDPSTDTQYF. CDR3 nucleotide sequence: TGTGCCGCGACAGGGGACCCTAGCACAGATACGCAGTATTTT. The gene calls are TRBV30 and TRBJ2-3; 8 nucleotides agree with TRBD1. J lost 0 bases, V lost 8 bases, and 7 bases had no gene match. Germline CDR1 and CDR2: GTSNPN and SVGIG (reference sequence). CDR3 length equals 14 residues.

V usage is TRBV18 and J usage is TRBJ1-1; TRBD1 matches at 9 bases. V lost 3 bases, J lost 4 bases, and 9 bases stayed unmatched. The germline V gene has CDR1 KGHSH and CDR2 LQKENI. The CDR3 totals 16 residues. The CDR3 spells CASSPTRGQGFTEAFF. The CDR3 DNA sequence: TGTGCCAGCTCACCCACCCGAGGACAGGGGTTCACTGAAGCTTTCTTT.

The chain combines TRBV30 with TRBJ2-7, with a tentative D call TRBD1 (5 bases). V was pared by 7 bases and J by 3 bases, with 13 bases between. The CDR3 length is 12 residues. The germline gives CDR1 GTSNPN, CDR2 SVGIG (reference sequence). Written as DNA, the CDR3 is TGTGCCTCTTCGACAGATTTCTACGAGCAGTACTTC. Its protein is CASSTDFYEQYF.

This clone was seen a few times. The chain joins TRBV7-8 to TRBJ2-5; D not certain. CDR1 and CDR2 from the germline V gene are SGHVS and FQNEAQ. The length of the CDR3 is 13 residues. Trimming removed 8 bases at V and 2 bases at J, with 12 bases between. The chain's CDR3 is CASALLVQETQYF. In nucleotides, the CDR3 is TGTGCCAGCGCCCTATTGGTTCAAGAGACCCAGTACTTC.

The chain is built from TRBV19 and TRBJ1-2; 9 bases align to TRBD1. There are 14 residues in the CDR3. Germline CDR1 LNHDA, CDR2 SQIVND (reference sequence). After removal of 5 bases from V and 4 bases from J, the junction contained 5 bases not matched to a gene. The CDR3 bases are TGTGCCAGTAGTTCACAGGGGGCGTCCTATGGCTACACCTTC. This gives the protein CASSSQGASYGYTF.

This clone has a handful of counts. V gene TRBV14 combines with J gene TRBJ1-2, with TRBD1 matching over 7 bases. The CDR3 sequence is 13 residues long. The ends lost 4 bases at V and 6 bases at J; junction bases unmatched: 5. Germline CDR1 reads SGHDN; CDR2 reads FVKESK. The CDR3 loop is CASSPQGSHGYTF. The CDR3 nucleotides read TGTGCCAGCAGCCCACAGGGGAGCCATGGCTACACCTTC.

This chain uses TRBV2 with TRBJ1-6, with D maybe TRBD1 (5 bases). Germline loops: CDR1 SNHLY, CDR2 FYNNEI. This CDR3 is 14 amino acids long. Trimming removed 3 bases from V and 10 bases from J, with 13 bases in between. The CDR3 sequence is CASSEVQGGSPLHF. Here the CDR3 DNA reads TGTGCCAGCAGTGAGGTCCAGGGTGGGTCACCCCTCCACTTT.